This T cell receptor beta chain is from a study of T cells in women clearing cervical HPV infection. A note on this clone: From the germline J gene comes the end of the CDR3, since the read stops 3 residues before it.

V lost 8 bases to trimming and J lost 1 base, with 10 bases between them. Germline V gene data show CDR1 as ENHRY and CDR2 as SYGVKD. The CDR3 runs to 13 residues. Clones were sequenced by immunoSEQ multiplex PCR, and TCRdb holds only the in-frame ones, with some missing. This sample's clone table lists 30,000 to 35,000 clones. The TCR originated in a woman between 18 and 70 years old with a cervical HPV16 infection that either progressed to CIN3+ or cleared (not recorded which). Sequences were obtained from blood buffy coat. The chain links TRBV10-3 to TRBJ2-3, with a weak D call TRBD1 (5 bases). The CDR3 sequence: CAIRIGGTDTQYF. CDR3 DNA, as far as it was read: TGTGCCATCCGAATAGGGGGCACAGATACG.